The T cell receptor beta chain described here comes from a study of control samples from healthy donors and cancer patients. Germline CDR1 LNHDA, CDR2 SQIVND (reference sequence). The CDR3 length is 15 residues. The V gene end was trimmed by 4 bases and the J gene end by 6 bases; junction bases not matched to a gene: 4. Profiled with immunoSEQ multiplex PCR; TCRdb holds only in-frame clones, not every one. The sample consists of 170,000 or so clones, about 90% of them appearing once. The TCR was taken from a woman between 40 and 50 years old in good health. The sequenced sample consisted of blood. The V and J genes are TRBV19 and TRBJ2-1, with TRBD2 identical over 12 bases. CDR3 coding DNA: TGTGCCAGTAGTACCCTAGCGGGGGGGCCCAATGAGCAGTTCTTC. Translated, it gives CASSTLAGGPNEQFF.